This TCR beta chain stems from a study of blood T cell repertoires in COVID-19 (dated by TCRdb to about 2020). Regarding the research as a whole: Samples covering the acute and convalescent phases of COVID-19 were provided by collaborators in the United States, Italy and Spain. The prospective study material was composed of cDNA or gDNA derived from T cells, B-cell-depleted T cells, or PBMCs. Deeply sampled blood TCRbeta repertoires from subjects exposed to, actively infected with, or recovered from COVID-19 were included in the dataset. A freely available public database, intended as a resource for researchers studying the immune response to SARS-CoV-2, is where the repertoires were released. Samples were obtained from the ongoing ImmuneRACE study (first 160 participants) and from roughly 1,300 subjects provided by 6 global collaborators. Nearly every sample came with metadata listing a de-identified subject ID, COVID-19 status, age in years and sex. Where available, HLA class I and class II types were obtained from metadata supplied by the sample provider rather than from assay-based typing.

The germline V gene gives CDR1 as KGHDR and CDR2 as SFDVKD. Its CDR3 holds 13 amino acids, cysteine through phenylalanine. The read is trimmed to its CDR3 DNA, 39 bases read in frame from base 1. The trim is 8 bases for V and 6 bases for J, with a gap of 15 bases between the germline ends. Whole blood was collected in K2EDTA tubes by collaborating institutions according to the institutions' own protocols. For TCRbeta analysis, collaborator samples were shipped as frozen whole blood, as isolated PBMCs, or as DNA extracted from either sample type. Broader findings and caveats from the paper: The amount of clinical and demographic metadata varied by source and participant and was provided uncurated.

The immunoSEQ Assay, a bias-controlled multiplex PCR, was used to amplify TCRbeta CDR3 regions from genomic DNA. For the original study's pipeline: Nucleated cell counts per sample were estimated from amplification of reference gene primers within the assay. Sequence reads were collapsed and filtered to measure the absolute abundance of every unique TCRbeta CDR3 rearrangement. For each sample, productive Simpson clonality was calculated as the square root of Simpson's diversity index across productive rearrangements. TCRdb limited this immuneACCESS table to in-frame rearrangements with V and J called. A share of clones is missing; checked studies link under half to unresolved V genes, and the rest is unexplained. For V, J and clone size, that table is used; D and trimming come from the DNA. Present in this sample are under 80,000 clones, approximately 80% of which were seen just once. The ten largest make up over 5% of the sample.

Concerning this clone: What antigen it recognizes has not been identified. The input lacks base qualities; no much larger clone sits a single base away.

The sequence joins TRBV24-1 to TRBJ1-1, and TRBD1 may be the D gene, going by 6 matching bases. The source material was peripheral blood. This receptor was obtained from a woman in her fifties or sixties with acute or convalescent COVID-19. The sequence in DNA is TGTGCCACCACCCTACTACAGGGCTCTGAAGCTTTCTTT. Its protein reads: CATTLLQGSEAFF.